Sequencing of this TCR beta chain was carried out in a study of response to subunit inactivated influenza vaccine. Study results and caveats: Few new T cells, the authors suggested, are recruited by each seasonal influenza vaccination.

This clonotype was counted only a few times. Its antigen is undetermined. Germline assignment: CDR1 GTSNPN and CDR2 SVGIG (reference sequence). There are 12 residues in the CDR3. A single record per CDR3 protein comes from TCRdb applying MiXCR to the RT-PCR reads. The sample yields about 650,000 distinct CDR3 sequences, approximately 15% seen once. The sequence derives from a man in his forties or fifties who received an inactivated influenza vaccine. Sequences were derived from PBMCs from blood, sampled less than 15 days before vaccination. The genes are TRBV30 and TRBJ2-7, with D unclear. CDR3 region: CAWSVTRHSELV. CDR3 DNA: TGTGCCTGGAGTGTCACCAGACACTCGGAGTTAGTC.